Listed here are 3 T cell receptor beta chains from one sample, sequenced in a study of Ad26.COV2.S vaccination and SARS-CoV-2 variants. Treatment described: 15 to 20 received Ad26.COV2.S at low or high dose, single or two shots; five or six received placebo; per-sample allocation not given. On day 63 after the first injection, vaccine and placebo recipients gave samples. Repertoires were generated with immunoSEQ multiplex PCR, while TCRdb's copy carries only in-frame clones and drops some. The sample consists of hundreds of thousands of clones, roughly nine tenths of them appearing once. The input for sequencing was peripheral blood, taken in a trial of Ad26.COV2.S vaccine versus placebo. The receptors come from a person between 18 and 59 years old who received the Ad26.COV2.S COVID-19 vaccine or a placebo.

The J gene is TRBJ2-5, the V gene TRBV19; 13 nucleotides align to TRBD2. The CDR3 sequence is 18 residues long. Looked up from germline, CDR1 is LNHDA and CDR2 is SQIVND (reference sequence). Germline trimming cut 4 bases from V and 0 bases from J; bases unmatched to any gene: 8. The CDR3 loop is CASSTGTSGIKYQETQYF. The CDR3 DNA reads as TGTGCCAGTAGTACGGGGACTAGCGGGATCAAGTACCAAGAGACCCAGTACTTC.

The chain is built from TRBV28 and TRBJ1-2; D gene uncertain. Germline values: CDR1 MDHEN, CDR2 SYDVKM. Between the trimmed V and J ends, which lost 6 bases and 0 bases, there was a span of 11 bases. CDR3 length equals 14 residues. This chain's CDR3 is CASSELPANYGYTF. CDR3 bases: TGTGCCAGCAGCGAACTACCGGCTAACTATGGCTACACCTTC.

The CDR3 here is CASSPHYEQYV. The CDR3 DNA is TGTGCCAGCAGTCCCCACTACGAGCAGTACGTC. The V and J genes are TRBV12-3 or TRBV12-4 and TRBJ2-7; unclear D gene. V was shortened by 5 bases and J by 3 bases, with 5 bases between the two germline ends. This CDR3 comprises 11 residues.